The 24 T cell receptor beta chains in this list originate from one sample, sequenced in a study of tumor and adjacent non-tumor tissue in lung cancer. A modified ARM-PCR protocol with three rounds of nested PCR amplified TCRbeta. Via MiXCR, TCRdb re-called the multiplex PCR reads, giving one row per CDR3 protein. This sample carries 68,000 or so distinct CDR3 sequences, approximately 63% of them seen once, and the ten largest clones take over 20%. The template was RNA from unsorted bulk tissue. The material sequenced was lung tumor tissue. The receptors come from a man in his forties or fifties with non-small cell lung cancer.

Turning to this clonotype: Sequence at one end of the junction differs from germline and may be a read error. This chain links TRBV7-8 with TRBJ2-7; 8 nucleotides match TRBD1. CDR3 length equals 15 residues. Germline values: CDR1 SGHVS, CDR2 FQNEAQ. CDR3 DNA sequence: TGCACCAGCAGCTTAGGGGGACAGGAGTCCTACGAGCAGTACTTC. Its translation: CTSSLGGQESYEQYF.

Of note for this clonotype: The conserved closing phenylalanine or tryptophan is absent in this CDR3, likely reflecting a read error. This CDR3 is CSHSDRGYVQFL. The CDR3 DNA reads as TGCAGCCACTCAGACAGGGGTTATGTGCAGTTCTTG. J is TRBJ2-1 and V is TRBV20-1, with 8 bases matching TRBD1. The CDR3 extends over 12 amino acids. Germline CDR1 DFQATT, CDR2 SNEGSKA (reference sequence).

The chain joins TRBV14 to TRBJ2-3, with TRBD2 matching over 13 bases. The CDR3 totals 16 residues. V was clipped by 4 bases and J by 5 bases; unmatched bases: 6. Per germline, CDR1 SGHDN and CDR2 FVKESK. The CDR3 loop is CASSRGLAGVKDTQYF. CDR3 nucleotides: TGTGCCAGCAGCCGAGGACTAGCGGGAGTCAAAGATACGCAGTATTTT.

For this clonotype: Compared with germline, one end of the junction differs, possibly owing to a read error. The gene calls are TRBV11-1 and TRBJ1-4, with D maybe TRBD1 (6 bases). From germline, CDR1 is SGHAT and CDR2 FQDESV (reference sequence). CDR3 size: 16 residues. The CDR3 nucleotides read TGTGCCATCAGCTCTGGACAGTCGACAACTAGTGAAAAGCTGTTTTTT. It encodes CAISSGQSTTSEKLFF.

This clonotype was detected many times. The CDR3 DNA follows: TGTGCCATCCAGGCGAGCACAGATACGCAGTATTTT. Translating it yields CAIQASTDTQYF. The genes are TRBV10-3 and TRBJ2-3; D is uncertain. The V gene lost 8 bases and the J gene lost 0 bases, with 6 bases spanning the gap. Germline loops: CDR1 ENHRY, CDR2 SYGVKD. CDR3 size: 12 residues.

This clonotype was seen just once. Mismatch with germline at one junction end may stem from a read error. CDR3 bases: TGTGCCACCTTACTAATTGGGAATGAGCAGTTCTTT. This translates into CATLLIGNEQFF. The rearrangement joins TRBV6-1 to TRBJ2-1; D gene ambiguous. The CDR3 is made up of 12 amino acids. Germline CDR1 reads MNHNS; CDR2 reads SASEGT.

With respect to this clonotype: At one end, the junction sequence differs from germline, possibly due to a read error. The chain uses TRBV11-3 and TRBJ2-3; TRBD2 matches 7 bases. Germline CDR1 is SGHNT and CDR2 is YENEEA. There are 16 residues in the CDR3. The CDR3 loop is CASSPGTNVFADKQYF. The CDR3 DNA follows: TGTGCCAGCAGCCCAGGGACTAACGTGTTTGCAGATAAGCAGTATTTT.

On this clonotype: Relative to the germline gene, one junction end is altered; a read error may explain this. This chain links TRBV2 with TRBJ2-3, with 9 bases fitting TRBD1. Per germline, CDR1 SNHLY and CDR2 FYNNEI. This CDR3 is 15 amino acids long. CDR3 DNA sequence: TGTGCCAGCAATGAAAGGACAGGGGGCACAGATACGCAGTATTTT. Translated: CASNERTGGTDTQYF.

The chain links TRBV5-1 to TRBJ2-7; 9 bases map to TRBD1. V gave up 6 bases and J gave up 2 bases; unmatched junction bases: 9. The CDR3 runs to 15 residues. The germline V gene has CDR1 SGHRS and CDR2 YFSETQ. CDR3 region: CASTKDRGGTYEQYF. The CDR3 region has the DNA TGCGCCAGCACCAAGGACAGGGGCGGAACCTACGAGCAGTACTTC.

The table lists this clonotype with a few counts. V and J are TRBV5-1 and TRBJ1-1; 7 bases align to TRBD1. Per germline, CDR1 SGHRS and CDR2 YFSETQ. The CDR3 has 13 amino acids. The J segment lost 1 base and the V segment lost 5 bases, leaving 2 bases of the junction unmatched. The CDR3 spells CASRGQRNTEAFF. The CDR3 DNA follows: TGCGCCAGCAGGGGACAGCGGAACACTGAAGCTTTCTTT.

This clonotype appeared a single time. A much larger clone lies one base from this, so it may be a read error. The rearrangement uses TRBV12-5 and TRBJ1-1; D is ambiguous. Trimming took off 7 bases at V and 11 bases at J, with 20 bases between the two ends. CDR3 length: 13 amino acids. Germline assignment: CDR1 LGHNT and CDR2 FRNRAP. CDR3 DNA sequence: TGTGCTAGTGATTTATTTCACGTCGGGGTGGCTTTCTTT. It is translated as CASDLFHVGVAFF.

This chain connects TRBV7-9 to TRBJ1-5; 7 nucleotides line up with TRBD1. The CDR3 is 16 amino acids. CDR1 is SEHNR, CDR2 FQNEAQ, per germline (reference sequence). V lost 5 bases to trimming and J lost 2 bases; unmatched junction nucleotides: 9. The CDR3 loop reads CASSRRGGAGNQPQHF. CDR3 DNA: TGTGCCAGCAGCCGGAGAGGGGGCGCGGGCAATCAGCCCCAGCATTTT.

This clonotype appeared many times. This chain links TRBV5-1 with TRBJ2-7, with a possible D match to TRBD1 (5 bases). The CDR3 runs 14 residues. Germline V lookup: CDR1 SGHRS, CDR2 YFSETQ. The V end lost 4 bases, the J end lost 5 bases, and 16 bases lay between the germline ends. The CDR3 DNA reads TGCGCCAGCAGCGCGGTACAGGCGGTCGACGAGCAGTACTTC. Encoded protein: CASSAVQAVDEQYF.

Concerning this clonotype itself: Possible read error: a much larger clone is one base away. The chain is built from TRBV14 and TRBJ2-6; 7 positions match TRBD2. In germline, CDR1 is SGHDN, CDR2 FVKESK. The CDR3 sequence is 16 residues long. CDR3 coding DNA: TGTGCCAGCAGCCTCGGGGAGGGGTCAGTGGCCAACGTCCTGAGTTTC. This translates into CASSLGEGSVANVLSF.

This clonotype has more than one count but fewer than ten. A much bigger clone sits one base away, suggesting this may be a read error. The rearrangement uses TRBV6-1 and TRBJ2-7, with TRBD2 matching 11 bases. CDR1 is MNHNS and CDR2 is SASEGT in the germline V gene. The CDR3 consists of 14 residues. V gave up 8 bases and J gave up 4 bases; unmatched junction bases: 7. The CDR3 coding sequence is TGTGCCAGCGGGCGACTAGCGGGGTTGTACGAGCAGTACTTC. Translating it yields CASGRLAGLYEQYF.

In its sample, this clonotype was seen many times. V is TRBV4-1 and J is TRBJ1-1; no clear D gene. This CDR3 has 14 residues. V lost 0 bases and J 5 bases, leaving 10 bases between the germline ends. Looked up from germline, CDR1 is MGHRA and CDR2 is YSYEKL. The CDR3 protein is CASSQDGPWTEAFF. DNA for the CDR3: TGCGCCAGCAGCCAAGATGGCCCGTGGACTGAAGCTTTCTTT.

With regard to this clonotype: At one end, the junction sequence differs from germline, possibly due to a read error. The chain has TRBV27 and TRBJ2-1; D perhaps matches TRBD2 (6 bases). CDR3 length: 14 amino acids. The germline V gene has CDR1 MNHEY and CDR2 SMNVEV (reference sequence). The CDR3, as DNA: TGTGCCAGCAGTTTTCACCGGGAGTTCAATGAGCTGTTCTTC. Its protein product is CASSFHREFNELFF.

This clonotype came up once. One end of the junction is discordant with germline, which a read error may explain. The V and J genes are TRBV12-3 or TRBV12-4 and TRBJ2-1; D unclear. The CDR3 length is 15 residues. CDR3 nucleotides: TGTGCCAGCAGAACCTCGGTACAAATTTCCCATGAACAGTTCTTC. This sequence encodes CASRTSVQISHEQFF.

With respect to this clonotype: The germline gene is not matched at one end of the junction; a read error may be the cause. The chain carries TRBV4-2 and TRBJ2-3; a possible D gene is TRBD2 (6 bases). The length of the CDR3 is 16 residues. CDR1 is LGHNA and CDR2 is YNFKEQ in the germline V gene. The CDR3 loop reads CANSQDGAGNTDTQCF. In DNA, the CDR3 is TGTGCCAACAGCCAAGATGGGGCGGGAAACACAGATACGCAGTGTTTT.

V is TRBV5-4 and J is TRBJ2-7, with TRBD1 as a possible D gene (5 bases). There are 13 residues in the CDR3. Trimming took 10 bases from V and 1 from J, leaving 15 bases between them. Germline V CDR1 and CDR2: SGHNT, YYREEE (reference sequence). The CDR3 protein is CADSLGISYEQYF. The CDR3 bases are TGTGCCGACAGCTTGGGCATTTCCTACGAGCAGTACTTC.

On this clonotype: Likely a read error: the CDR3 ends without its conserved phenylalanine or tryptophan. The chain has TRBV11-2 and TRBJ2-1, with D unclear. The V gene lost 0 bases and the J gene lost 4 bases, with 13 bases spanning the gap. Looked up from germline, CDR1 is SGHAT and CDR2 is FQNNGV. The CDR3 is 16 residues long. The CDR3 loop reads CASSLEGIALYNEQFV. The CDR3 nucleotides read TGTGCCAGCAGCTTAGAAGGAATAGCTTTGTACAATGAGCAGTTCGTC.

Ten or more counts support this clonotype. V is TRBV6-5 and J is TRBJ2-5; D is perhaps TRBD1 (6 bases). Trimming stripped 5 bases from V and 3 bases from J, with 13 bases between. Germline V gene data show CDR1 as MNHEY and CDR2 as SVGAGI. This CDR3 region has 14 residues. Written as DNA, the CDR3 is TGTGCCAGCAGTCCCCGGACAGCCGAAGAGACCCAGTACTTC. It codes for CASSPRTAEETQYF.

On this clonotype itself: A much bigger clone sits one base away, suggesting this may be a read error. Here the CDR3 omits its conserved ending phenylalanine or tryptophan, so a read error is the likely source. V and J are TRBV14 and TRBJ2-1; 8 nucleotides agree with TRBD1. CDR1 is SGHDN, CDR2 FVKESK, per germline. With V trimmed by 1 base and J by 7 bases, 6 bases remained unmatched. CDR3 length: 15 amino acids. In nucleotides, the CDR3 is TGTGCCAGCAGCCAAGCTCTGACAGGGGTTAATGAGCAGTTCATC. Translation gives CASSQALTGVNEQFI.

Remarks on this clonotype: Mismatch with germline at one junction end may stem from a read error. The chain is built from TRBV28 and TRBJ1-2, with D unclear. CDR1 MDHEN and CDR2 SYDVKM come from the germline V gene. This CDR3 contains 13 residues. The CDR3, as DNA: TGTACCAGCACCCCAAGCCTTAACTATGGCTACACCTTC. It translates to CTSTPSLNYGYTF.